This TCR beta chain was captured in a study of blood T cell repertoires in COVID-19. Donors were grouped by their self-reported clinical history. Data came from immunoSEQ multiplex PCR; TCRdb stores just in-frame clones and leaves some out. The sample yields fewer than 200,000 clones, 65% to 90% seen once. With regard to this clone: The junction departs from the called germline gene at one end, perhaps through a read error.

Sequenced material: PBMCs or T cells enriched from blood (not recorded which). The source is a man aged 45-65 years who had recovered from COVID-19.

CDR3 sequence reads: CATRDFSGYSFSNQPQHF. CDR3 coding DNA: TGTGCCACCAGGGATTTTTCAGGGTATAGCTTTAGCAATCAGCCCCAGCATTTT. This chain uses TRBV24-1 with TRBJ1-5; the D gene is possibly TRBD1 (5 bases). CDR3 length: 18 residues. Germline loops: CDR1 KGHDR, CDR2 SFDVKD.